Following are 7 T cell receptor beta chains from one sample sequenced in a study of immune evolution from preneoplasia to lung adenocarcinoma. Some clones are missing from TCRdb's copy, which holds only in-frame ones; the method was immunoSEQ multiplex PCR. The sample holds thousands of clones, 81% seen once. The specimen was FFPE normal lung tissue adjacent to the tumor. These receptors were taken from a person aged 50-69 years with lung adenocarcinoma.

This chain uses TRBV7-2 with TRBJ2-2; the D gene could be TRBD1 or TRBD2 (6 bases each). Germline CDR1 SGHTA, CDR2 FQGNSA. Trimming shortened V by 5 bases and J by 7 bases, and 17 bases separated the two germline ends. This CDR3 has 15 amino acids. The CDR3 loop reads CASSPDGGQGGELFF. The CDR3 nucleotides read TGTGCCAGCAGCCCCGATGGGGGGCAGGGCGGGGAGCTGTTTTTT.

The chain combines TRBV5-1 with TRBJ2-7; D possibly corresponds to TRBD2 (6 bases). CDR1 is SGHRS and CDR2 is YFSETQ in the germline V gene. CDR3 size: 17 residues. Between the trimmed V and J ends, which lost 4 bases and 4 bases, there was a span of 24 bases. In nucleotides, the CDR3 is TGCGCCAGCAGCCGAACTCCCGGGACTCCAGGTTTATACGAGCAGTACTTC. As protein: CASSRTPGTPGLYEQYF.

The chain uses TRBV4-1 and TRBJ2-7, with TRBD2 matching over 12 bases. Trimming at V came to 1 base and at J to 6 bases, leaving 7 bases not matched to a gene. The germline gives CDR1 MGHRA, CDR2 YSYEKL. This CDR3 spans 16 amino acids. As DNA, the CDR3 is TGCGCCAGCAGCCAAGTATCTAGCGGGAGGGCGGGCGAGCAGTACTTC. It codes for CASSQVSSGRAGEQYF.

The chain links TRBV5-1 to TRBJ2-5, with 8 bases lining up with TRBD2. The germline CDR1 and CDR2 sequences are SGHRS and YFSETQ. There are 14 residues in the CDR3. J was trimmed by 5 bases and V by 0 bases; bases with no gene match: 3. CDR3 in DNA: TGCGCCAGCAGCTTGGAACCGGGGGGGGAGACCCAGTACTTC. Amino acid sequence: CASSLEPGGETQYF.

CDR3 sequence: CATETDMNTEAFF. CDR3 sequence (DNA): TGTGCCACCGAGACAGACATGAACACTGAAGCTTTCTTT. The rearrangement joins TRBV2 to TRBJ1-1; maybe TRBD1 (5 bases). The V and J ends lost 10 bases and 0 bases respectively, with 12 bases between them. CDR1 is SNHLY and CDR2 is FYNNEI in the germline V gene. This CDR3 spans 13 amino acids.

This chain links TRBV30 with TRBJ1-1, with D perhaps matching TRBD1 (5 bases). V was shortened by 0 bases and J by 1 base, with 12 bases between the two germline ends. The CDR3 runs 15 residues. CDR1 GTSNPN and CDR2 SVGIG come from the germline V gene (reference sequence). The CDR3 spells CAWSVPGYRNTEAFF. In DNA form, the CDR3 reads TGTGCCTGGAGTGTACCAGGGTATAGGAACACTGAAGCTTTCTTT.

The V and J genes are TRBV10-3 and TRBJ1-2; possibly TRBD1 for D (5 bases). V was trimmed by 3 bases and J by 7 bases, leaving 18 bases between them. The CDR3 consists of 15 residues. Germline CDR1 is ENHRY and CDR2 is SYGVKD. The CDR3 nucleotides read TGTGCCATCAGTGAAGCACTCCGGGGGACGGGTGGCTACACCTTC. Translated, it gives CAISEALRGTGGYTF.